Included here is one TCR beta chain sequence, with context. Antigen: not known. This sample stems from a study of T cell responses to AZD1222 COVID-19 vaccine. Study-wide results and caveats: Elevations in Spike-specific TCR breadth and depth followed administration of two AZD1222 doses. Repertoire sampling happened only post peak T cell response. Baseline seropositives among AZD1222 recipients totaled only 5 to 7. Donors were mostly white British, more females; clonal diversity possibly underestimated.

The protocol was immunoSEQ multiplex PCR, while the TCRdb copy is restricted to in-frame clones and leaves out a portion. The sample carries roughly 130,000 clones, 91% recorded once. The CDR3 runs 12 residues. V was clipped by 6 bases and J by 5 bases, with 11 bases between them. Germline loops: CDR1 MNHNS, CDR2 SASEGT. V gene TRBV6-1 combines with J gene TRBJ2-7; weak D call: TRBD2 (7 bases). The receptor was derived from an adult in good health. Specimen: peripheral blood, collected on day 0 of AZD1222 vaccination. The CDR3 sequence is CASRGGLNEQYF. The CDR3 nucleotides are TGTGCCAGCAGGGGGGGGCTCAACGAGCAGTACTTC.